One sample yielded the 24 T cell receptor beta chains listed below, sequenced in a study of T cell repertoires in cytomegalovirus infection. TCRdb processed the reads anew with MiXCR; each CDR3 protein has one entry. The repertoire holds roughly 990,000 distinct CDR3 sequences, 30% to 40% seen once, with about 14% in the top ten. These receptors are not linked to any known antigen. Sample: cultured CD8+ T cells from PBMCs, taken from culture after CMV antigen stimulation. The receptors come from a human donor in good health (CMV status not recorded). Some clones in this sample may be carry-over from other donors' samples.

This clonotype showed up just a few times. The V call is TRBV28, the J call TRBJ2-7, with TRBD1 matching 8 bases. This CDR3 is built from 16 residues. Germline trimming cut 7 bases from V and 2 bases from J; bases unmatched to any gene: 13. Germline assignment: CDR1 MDHEN and CDR2 SYDVKM. The CDR3 DNA reads TGTGCCAGCACCCCCGCGGTCAGGGGGCTTACCTACGAGCAGTACGTC. It codes for CASTPAVRGLTYEQYV.

V gene TRBV6-5 combines with J gene TRBJ1-2, with D tentatively TRBD1 (5 bases). Germline CDR1 and CDR2: MNHEY and SVGAGI. The CDR3 consists of 17 residues. V was cut by 1 base and J by 0 bases, with 15 bases left in between. CDR3 nucleotides: TGTGCCAGCAGTTACTTGCAGGGACTTACTACTAACTATGGCTACACCTTC. Translating it yields CASSYLQGLTTNYGYTF.

The chain links TRBV10-3 to TRBJ2-5; no firm D call. CDR3 length: 13 amino acids. Germline V gene lookup returns CDR1 ENHRY and CDR2 SYGVKD. The V and J ends lost 2 bases and 3 bases respectively, with 7 bases between them. The CDR3 coding sequence is TGTGCCATCAGTGAGGTTGGGGAAGAGACCCAGTACTTC. Protein: CAISEVGEETQYF.

This clonotype was counted a few times. This chain uses TRBV5-4 with TRBJ2-1; possible D gene TRBD1, 6 bases. The CDR3 has 15 amino acids. V dropped 0 bases and J dropped 6 bases, with 13 bases sitting between them. CDR1 SGHNT and CDR2 YYREEE come from the germline V gene (reference sequence). Here the CDR3 DNA reads TGTGCCAGCAGCTTGGGTAGGGGGATCGGCAATGAGCAGTTCTTC. Amino acid sequence: CASSLGRGIGNEQFF.

This chain connects TRBV4-1 to TRBJ1-6; 9 bases align to TRBD1. The CDR3 has 15 amino acids. With 4 bases clipped from V and 7 bases from J, the junction kept 5 bases outside the gene matches. The germline V gene encodes CDR1 MGHRA and CDR2 YSYEKL. The CDR3 is CASSPYRGLNSPLHF. The CDR3 nucleotides are TGCGCCAGCAGCCCGTACAGGGGGCTGAATTCACCCCTCCACTTT.

This clonotype was seen more than once but under ten times. This chain connects TRBV6-1 to TRBJ1-2; D uncertain. The V end lost 6 bases, the J end lost 5 bases, and 16 bases lay between the germline ends. The CDR3 runs 14 residues. The germline V gene has CDR1 MNHNS and CDR2 SASEGT. The CDR3: CASSFFPRAYGYTF. CDR3 in DNA: TGTGCCAGCAGCTTCTTCCCAAGGGCTTATGGCTACACCTTC.

The chain employs TRBV24-1 and TRBJ1-5, with D perhaps matching TRBD1 (5 bases). The CDR3 is 16 amino acids. Trimming pared 4 bases from V and 0 bases from J, leaving 12 bases between. CDR1 KGHDR and CDR2 SFDVKD come from the germline V gene. For the CDR3, the DNA is TGTGCCACCAGTGACAGGGATAGCGGTAGCAATCAGCCCCAGCATTTT. Translation gives CATSDRDSGSNQPQHF.

The chain recombines TRBV19 with TRBJ1-2, with D uncertain. CDR1 and CDR2 from the germline V gene are LNHDA and SQIVND (reference sequence). The V gene lost 6 bases and the J gene lost 4 bases, with 12 bases spanning the gap. The length of the CDR3 is 13 residues. CDR3 loop: CASRSYPGYGYTF. As DNA, the CDR3 is TGTGCCAGTAGATCCTACCCGGGCTATGGCTACACCTTC. The complete variable domain, with remaining parts taken from reference TRBV19 and TRBJ1-2, reads DGGITQSPKYLFRKEGQNVTLSCEQNLNHDAMYWYRQDPGQGLRLIYYSQIVNDFQKGDIAEGYSVSREKKESFPLTVTSAQKNPTAFYLCASRSYPGYGYTFGSGTRLTVV.

Remarks on this clonotype: A much larger clonotype is one base distant, so this may be a read error. The J gene is TRBJ2-1, the V gene TRBV12-3 or TRBV12-4; TRBD1 matches 7 bases. The CDR3 has 17 amino acids. In DNA form, the CDR3 reads TGTGTCAGCAGTTTAGCCACCGGGACAGACATCTACAATGAGCAGTTCTTC. Translated, it gives CVSSLATGTDIYNEQFF.

The chain couples TRBV15 to TRBJ1-1; no reliable D call. CDR3 length equals 15 residues. Trimming removed 0 bases from V and 0 bases from J, with 8 bases in between. The germline CDR1 and CDR2 sequences are LNHNV and YYDKDF (reference sequence). CDR3 bases: TGTGCCACCAGCAGAGATCGGGCAGTGAACACTGAAGCTTTCTTT. Translated, it gives CATSRDRAVNTEAFF. Combining the CDR3 with reference TRBV15 and TRBJ1-1 gives the whole variable domain DAMVIQNPRYQVTQFGKPVTLSCSQTLNHNVMYWYQQKSSQAPKLLFHYYDKDFNNEADTPDNFQSRRPNTSFCFLDIRSPGLGDTAMYLCATSRDRAVNTEAFFGQGTRLTVV.

This clonotype was detected ten times or more. Written as DNA, the CDR3 is TGTGCCAGCAGCTCTACCAGGGGGATGAACACTGAAGCTTTCTTT. The encoded protein is CASSSTRGMNTEAFF. The chain recombines TRBV7-2 with TRBJ1-1; 7 bases agree with TRBD1. The junction had 5 bases not matched to a gene; V was cut back by 4 bases and J by 0 bases. The CDR3 has 15 amino acids. Germline V gene lookup returns CDR1 SGHTA and CDR2 FQGNSA.

This clonotype was found a few times. The V gene is TRBV7-6, the J gene TRBJ2-5; tentatively, D is TRBD2 (5 bases). CDR1 SGHVS and CDR2 FNYEAQ come from the germline V gene. This CDR3 has 17 residues. Trimming took off 3 bases at V and 5 bases at J, with 22 bases between the two ends. CDR3 loop: CASSFETPRRMGETQYF. In DNA, the CDR3 is TGTGCCAGCAGCTTTGAAACCCCGCGGAGGATGGGGGAGACCCAGTACTTC.

V and J are TRBV5-8 and TRBJ1-2, with TRBD1 as a possible D gene (6 bases). V was pared by 2 bases and J by 5 bases, with 16 bases between. In germline, CDR1 is SGHTS, CDR2 YDEGEE. The CDR3 spans 15 residues. Here the CDR3 DNA reads TGTGCCAGCAGCTTCAGGGACACTCTCAGATATGGCTACACCTTC. This sequence encodes CASSFRDTLRYGYTF.

This clonotype was detected many times. This chain joins TRBV6-2 or TRBV6-3 and TRBJ2-1, with 11 bases matching TRBD2. Trimming at V came to 2 bases and at J to 5 bases, leaving 2 bases not matched to a gene. The CDR3 is 15 amino acids. Germline V gene data show CDR1 as MNHEY and CDR2 as SVGEGT. The CDR3 here is CASSYLAGGDNEQFF. The CDR3 nucleotides are TGTGCCAGCAGTTACCTAGCGGGGGGCGACAATGAGCAGTTCTTC.

This clonotype was counted at least ten times. V and J are TRBV7-8 and TRBJ2-5; 12 bases line up with TRBD2. V was clipped by 5 bases and J by 0 bases; unmatched bases: 7. This CDR3 has 17 residues. Germline assignment: CDR1 SGHVS and CDR2 FQNEAQ. The CDR3 DNA follows: TGTGCCAGCAGCCTAAGGACTAGCGGGACGTACCAAGAGACCCAGTACTTC. This gives the protein CASSLRTSGTYQETQYF.

The chain couples TRBV9 to TRBJ1-6; D call uncertain. Germline-derived CDR1 and CDR2 are SGDLS and YYNGEE. The germline V and J ends were trimmed by 0 bases and 6 bases, with 10 bases remaining between them. The CDR3 is made up of 15 amino acids. The CDR3 reads CASSVGRTTNSPLHF. CDR3 DNA: TGTGCCAGCAGCGTAGGACGGACCACTAATTCACCCCTCCACTTT.

V is TRBV5-1 and J is TRBJ2-1; D unresolved. The V gene's germline CDR1 is SGHRS and CDR2 YFSETQ. This CDR3 has 16 amino acids. V lost 0 bases to trimming and J lost 0 bases, with 10 bases between them. CDR3 coding DNA: TGCGCCAGCAGCTTGGTAAGGCCGAGCTCCTACAATGAGCAGTTCTTC. Translating it yields CASSLVRPSSYNEQFF.

Details on this clonotype: Just one base apart from a much larger clone, this may be a read error. The rearrangement joins TRBV7-2 to TRBJ2-1; weak D call: TRBD2 (7 bases). Germline loops: CDR1 SGHTA, CDR2 FQGNSA. This CDR3 has 15 residues. Written as DNA, the CDR3 is TGTGCCAGCAGCGTACAGGGAGGGGTCCTCAATGAGCAGTCCTTC. Encoded protein: CASSVQGGVLNEQSF.

This clonotype was picked up many times. This chain connects TRBV7-2 to TRBJ1-2; TRBD1 aligns across 9 bases. The V gene's germline CDR1 is SGHTA and CDR2 FQGNSA. The J segment lost 1 base and the V segment lost 5 bases, leaving 5 bases of the junction unmatched. The CDR3 covers 15 residues. CDR3 amino acids: CASSPGTGSNYGYTF. CDR3 sequence (DNA): TGTGCCAGCAGCCCGGGGACAGGGAGTAACTATGGCTACACCTTC.

The chain is built from TRBV10-3 and TRBJ1-2; no clear D. There are 11 residues in the CDR3. Germline CDR1 is ENHRY and CDR2 is SYGVKD. With 4 bases removed from V and 6 bases from J, the gap between germline ends came to 6 bases. The chain's CDR3 is CAISVANGYTF. CDR3 bases: TGTGCCATCAGTGTCGCGAATGGCTACACCTTC.

This clonotype was counted a few times. The chain employs TRBV27 and TRBJ2-2; TRBD1 matches at 7 bases. Germline V gene sequence: CDR1 MNHEY, CDR2 SMNVEV (reference sequence). The CDR3 has 16 amino acids. Germline trimming cut 2 bases from V and 5 bases from J; bases unmatched to any gene: 8. The CDR3 DNA reads as TGTGCCAGCAGTTTACAGGAGACAGGGAAAACCGGGGAGCTGTTTTTT. Its protein is CASSLQETGKTGELFF.

The V and J genes are TRBV7-9 and TRBJ2-3, with TRBD1 identical over 7 bases. Germline assignment: CDR1 SEHNR and CDR2 FQNEAQ (reference sequence). V lost 5 bases to trimming and J lost 0 bases; unmatched junction nucleotides: 5. There are 15 residues in the CDR3. The CDR3 region has the DNA TGTGCCAGCAGCCCCAAGGACAGGAGCACAGATACGCAGTATTTT. It is translated as CASSPKDRSTDTQYF. Looking up the rest from reference TRBV7-9 and TRBJ2-3 gives the full variable domain: DTGVSQNPRHKITKRGQNVTFRCDPISEHNRLYWYRQTLGQGPEFLTYFQNEAQLEKSRLLSDRFSAERPKGSFSTLEIQRTEQGDSAMYLCASSPKDRSTDTQYFGPGTRLTVL.

V usage is TRBV10-3 and J usage is TRBJ2-2, with a weak D call TRBD1 (6 bases). The ends were cut back, 7 bases at V and 7 bases at J, with 16 bases in the middle. The CDR3 contains 14 residues. Germline V CDR1 and CDR2: ENHRY, SYGVKD. CDR3 sequence: CAITWTVRDGELFF. The DNA of the CDR3 is TGTGCCATCACTTGGACAGTCCGGGACGGGGAGCTGTTTTTT.

This clonotype occurred a few times. This chain connects TRBV4-3 to TRBJ2-1, with 11 bases lining up with TRBD2. CDR3 size: 15 residues. Germline V gives CDR1 LGHNA, CDR2 YSLEER. V shed 0 bases and J 9 bases; nucleotides not matched to a gene: 4. The CDR3 DNA reads as TGCGCCAGCAGCCAAGATCCACTAGCGGGGGCTGAGCAGTTCTTC. Residues: CASSQDPLAGAEQFF.